This T cell receptor beta chain was profiled in a study of early T cells in non-severe SARS-CoV-2 infection. Each CDR3 protein gets one entry after TCRdb re-called the 5' RACE reads with MiXCR. Among about 22,000 distinct CDR3 sequences listed, around 4.5% were seen once. J was trimmed by 0 bases and V by 5 bases; bases with no gene match: 12. The germline V gene encodes CDR1 DFQATT and CDR2 SNEGSKA (reference sequence). This CDR3 has 17 amino acids. Ten or more counts support this clonotype. The sequenced sample consisted of whole blood. The chain combines TRBV20-1 with TRBJ2-3, with TRBD2 identical over 9 bases. This TCR was recovered from an adult who was a healthcare worker with PCR-confirmed SARS-CoV-2 infection or an uninfected control (not recorded which). DNA for the CDR3: TGCAGTGCTGACACGACTAGCGGTACTACTAGCACAGATACGCAGTATTTT. This translates into CSADTTSGTTSTDTQYF.